This entry lists 14 T cell receptor beta chains sequenced from one sample in a study of shared clonotypes between healthy human individuals. Libraries were prepared by immunoSEQ multiplex PCR; TCRdb keeps only in-frame clonotypes and omits some of them. The data contain about 180,000 clones, around 93% of them singletons. Sequenced sample: naive CD4+ T cells sorted from blood. This sample's subset: CD45RA+ positively selected. The receptors were gathered from a woman in her twenties or thirties in good health.

The chain links TRBV11-2 to TRBJ1-5; 7 nucleotides match TRBD1. The germline CDR1 and CDR2 sequences are SGHAT and FQNNGV. V lost 1 base and J lost 4; bases outside the gene matches: 7. The CDR3 is 16 amino acids. CDR3 sequence: CASSLGRGGRNQPQHF. The CDR3, as DNA: TGTGCCAGCAGCTTAGGTAGAGGGGGCCGGAATCAGCCCCAGCATTTT. The full variable domain, with the rest looked up from reference TRBV11-2 and TRBJ1-5, is EAGVAQSPRYKIIEKRQSVAFWCNPISGHATLYWYQQILGQGPKLLIQFQNNGVVDDSQLPKDRFSAERLKGVDSTLKIQPAKLEDSAVYLCASSLGRGGRNQPQHFGDGTRLSIL.

This CDR3 reads CASSRDRDYEQYF. For the CDR3, the DNA is TGCGCCAGCAGCCGGGACAGGGACTACGAGCAGTACTTC. The chain carries TRBV5-1 and TRBJ2-7; 9 bases line up with TRBD1. CDR3 length: 13 amino acids. V gave up 4 bases and J gave up 3 bases; unmatched junction bases: 2. Germline values: CDR1 SGHRS, CDR2 YFSETQ.

V is TRBV4-1 and J is TRBJ2-4; 16 nucleotides agree with TRBD2. After removal of 6 bases from V and 4 bases from J, the junction contained 6 bases not matched to a gene. The CDR3 has 17 residues. Germline V gene lookup returns CDR1 MGHRA and CDR2 YSYEKL. CDR3 residues: CASSRGLAGGPKNIQYF. As DNA, the CDR3 is TGCGCCAGCAGTCGGGGACTAGCGGGAGGGCCTAAAAACATTCAGTACTTC.

J is TRBJ2-3 and V is TRBV19, with TRBD1 as a possible D gene (5 bases). The V end was cut by 3 bases, the J end by 1 base, with 14 bases between. Per germline, CDR1 LNHDA and CDR2 SQIVND (reference sequence). The CDR3 consists of 16 residues. The CDR3 nucleotides are TGTGCCAGTAGTATCCAGGGCCAAGTGGGCACAGATACGCAGTATTTT. Translated, it gives CASSIQGQVGTDTQYF.

The chain joins TRBV7-2 to TRBJ2-5, with TRBD2 matching over 10 bases. V lost 5 bases to trimming and J lost 11 bases; unmatched junction nucleotides: 14. CDR1 is SGHTA and CDR2 is FQGNSA in the germline V gene. The CDR3 covers 15 residues. The DNA of the CDR3 is TGTGCCAGCAGCCCTATGATAGCGGGAGGTTTAGAGCAGTACTTC. Encoded protein: CASSPMIAGGLEQYF. Drawing the rest from reference TRBV7-2 and TRBJ2-5, the complete variable domain is GAGVSQSPSNKVTEKGKDVELRCDPISGHTALYWYRQSLGQGLEFLIYFQGNSAPDKSGLPSDRFSAERTGGSVSTLTIQRTQQEDSAVYLCASSPMIAGGLEQYFGPGTRLLVL.

The chain links TRBV9 to TRBJ2-1, with TRBD2 matching 12 bases. This CDR3 comprises 16 residues. Trimming cost V 0 bases and J 8 bases; bases outside gene matches: 6. Germline V gives CDR1 SGDLS, CDR2 YYNGEE. The DNA for the CDR3 is TGTGCCAGCAGCGTAGCGGCGACTAGCGGGAGTTATGAGCAGTTCTTC. It encodes CASSVAATSGSYEQFF.

This clone was recorded once. This chain joins TRBV5-1 and TRBJ1-6; D gene unclear. Germline V lookup: CDR1 SGHRS, CDR2 YFSETQ. V gave up 4 bases and J gave up 11 bases, with 13 bases separating them. The CDR3 spans 13 residues. The CDR3 bases are TGCGCCAGCAGCGCCCAGTGGCTGGCACCCCTCCACTTT. It encodes CASSAQWLAPLHF.

The chain has TRBV28 and TRBJ1-1; D is undetermined. Per germline, CDR1 MDHEN and CDR2 SYDVKM. This CDR3 has 12 residues. V lost 6 bases to trimming and J lost 5 bases, with 10 bases between them. For the CDR3, the DNA is TGTGCCAGCAGCCTTCCCGGGACTGAAGCTTTCTTT. Translating gives CASSLPGTEAFF.

This chain connects TRBV28 to TRBJ2-5; D is unresolved. The J call may be wrong; the DNA end is better matched by TRBJ2-7. The germline V gene encodes CDR1 MDHEN and CDR2 SYDVKM. This CDR3 has 12 amino acids. CDR3 bases: TGTGCCAGCAGTTCAAAATACTACGAGCAGTACTTC. Translation: CASSSKYYEQYF.

J is TRBJ2-7 and V is TRBV6-1; D may be TRBD1 (5 bases). V lost 7 bases and J lost 4, with 14 bases in between. CDR1 MNHNS and CDR2 SASEGT come from the germline V gene. The CDR3 covers 13 residues. The DNA for the CDR3 is TGTGCCAGCATTGGGGTTAGGGGTTACGAGCAGTACTTC. This codes for CASIGVRGYEQYF.

The V gene is TRBV6-5, the J gene TRBJ2-1; the match to TRBD2 covers 7 bases. The germline V gene encodes CDR1 MNHEY and CDR2 SVGAGI. The length of the CDR3 is 15 residues. Trimming took 8 bases from V and 7 from J; bases not matched to a gene: 14. CDR3 sequence: CASYKGGGRGNEQFF. DNA for the CDR3: TGTGCCAGCTATAAGGGAGGCGGGAGAGGTAATGAGCAGTTCTTC.

The table lists this clone with a few counts. The chain joins TRBV7-9 to TRBJ1-5; D is unresolved. CDR1 is SEHNR and CDR2 is FQNEAQ in the germline V gene (reference sequence). The CDR3 extends over 11 amino acids. V lost 5 bases and J lost 4, with 3 bases in between. As DNA, the CDR3 is TGTGCCAGCAGCGGGAATCAGCCCCAGCATTTT. Its protein product is CASSGNQPQHF.

V gene TRBV19 combines with J gene TRBJ2-5; the D call may be TRBD1 or TRBD2 (5 bases each). The J call may not be correct, given that the DNA end is closer to TRBJ2-7. Germline CDR1 reads LNHDA; CDR2 reads SQIVND (reference sequence). This CDR3 has 17 residues. The CDR3 DNA follows: TGTGCCAGTAGTATGGGGCCAGGCCGGGGATTGGTCCACGAGCAGTACTTC. It specifies CASSMGPGRGLVHEQYF.

This clone was counted a few times. The V gene is TRBV7-9, the J gene TRBJ1-5; D remains ambiguous. With 4 bases removed from V and 11 bases from J, the gap between germline ends came to 15 bases. The germline gives CDR1 SEHNR, CDR2 FQNEAQ (reference sequence). The CDR3 runs to 13 residues. CDR3 residues: CASSSANEEAQHF. CDR3 DNA sequence: TGTGCCAGCAGCTCAGCAAATGAGGAGGCCCAGCATTTT.